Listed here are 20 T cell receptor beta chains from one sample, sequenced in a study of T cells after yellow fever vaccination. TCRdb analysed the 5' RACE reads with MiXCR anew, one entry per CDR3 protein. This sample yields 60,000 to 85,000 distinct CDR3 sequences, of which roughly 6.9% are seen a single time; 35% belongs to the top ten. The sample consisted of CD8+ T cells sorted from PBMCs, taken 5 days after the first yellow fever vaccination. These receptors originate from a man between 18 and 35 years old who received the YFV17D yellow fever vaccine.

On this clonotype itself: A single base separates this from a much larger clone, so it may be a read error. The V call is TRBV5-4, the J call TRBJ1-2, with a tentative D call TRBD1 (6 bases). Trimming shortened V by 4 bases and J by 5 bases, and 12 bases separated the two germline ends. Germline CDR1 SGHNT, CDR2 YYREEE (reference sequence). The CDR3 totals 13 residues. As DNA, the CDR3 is TGTGCCAGCAGCAACGGACAGAAATATGGCTACACCTTC. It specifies CASSNGQKYGYTF.

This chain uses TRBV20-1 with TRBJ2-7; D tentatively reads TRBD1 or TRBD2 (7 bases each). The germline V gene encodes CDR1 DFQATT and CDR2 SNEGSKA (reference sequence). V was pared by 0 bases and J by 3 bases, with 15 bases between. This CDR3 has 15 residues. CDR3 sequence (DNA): TGCAGTGCTAGAGATTCCCAGGGGGGGTTCTACGAGCAGTACTTC. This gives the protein CSARDSQGGFYEQYF.

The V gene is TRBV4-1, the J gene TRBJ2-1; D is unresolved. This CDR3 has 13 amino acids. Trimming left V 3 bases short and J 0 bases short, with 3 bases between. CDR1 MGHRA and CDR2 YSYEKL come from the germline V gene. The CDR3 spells CASSQSSYNEQFF. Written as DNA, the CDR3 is TGCGCCAGCAGCCAGAGCTCCTACAATGAGCAGTTCTTC.

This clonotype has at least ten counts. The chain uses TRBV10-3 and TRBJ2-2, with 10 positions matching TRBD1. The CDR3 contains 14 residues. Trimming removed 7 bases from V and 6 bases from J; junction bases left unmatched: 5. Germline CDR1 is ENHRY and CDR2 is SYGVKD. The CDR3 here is CAITWDRGPGELFF. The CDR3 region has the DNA TGTGCCATCACCTGGGACAGGGGACCCGGGGAGCTGTTTTTT.

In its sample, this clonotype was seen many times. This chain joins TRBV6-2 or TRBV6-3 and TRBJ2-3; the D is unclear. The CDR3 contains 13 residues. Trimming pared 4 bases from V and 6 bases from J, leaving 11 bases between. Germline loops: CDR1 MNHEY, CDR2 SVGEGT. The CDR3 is CASSSNEADTQYF. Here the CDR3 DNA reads TGTGCCAGCAGTTCCAATGAGGCCGATACGCAGTATTTT.

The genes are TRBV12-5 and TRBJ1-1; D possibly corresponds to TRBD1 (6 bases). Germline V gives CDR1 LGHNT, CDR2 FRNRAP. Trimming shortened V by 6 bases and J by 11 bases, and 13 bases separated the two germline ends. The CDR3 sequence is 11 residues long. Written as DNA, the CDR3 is TGTGCTAGTGGCCCAACAGGGTTTGCTTTCTTT. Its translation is CASGPTGFAFF.

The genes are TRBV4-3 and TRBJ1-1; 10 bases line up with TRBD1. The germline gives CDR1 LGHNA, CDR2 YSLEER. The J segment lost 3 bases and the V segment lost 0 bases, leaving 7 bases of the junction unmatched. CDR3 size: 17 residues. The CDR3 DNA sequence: TGCGCCAGCAGCCAAGATTTAGGGACAGGGGTTGACACTGAAGCTTTCTTT. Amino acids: CASSQDLGTGVDTEAFF.

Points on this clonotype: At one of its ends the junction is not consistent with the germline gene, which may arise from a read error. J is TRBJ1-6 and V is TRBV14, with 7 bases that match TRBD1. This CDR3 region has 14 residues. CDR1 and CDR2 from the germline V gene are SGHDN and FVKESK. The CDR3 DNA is TGTGCCAGCAGCTATAAGGACAGGAATTCACCCCTCCGCTTT. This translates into CASSYKDRNSPLRF. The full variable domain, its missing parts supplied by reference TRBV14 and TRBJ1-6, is EAGVTQFPSHSVIEKGQTVTLRCDPISGHDNLYWYRRVMGKEIKFLLHFVKESKQDESGMPNNRFLAERTGGTYSTLKVQPAELEDSGVYFCASSYKDRNSPLRFGNGTRLTVT.

The CDR3 bases are TGTGCCATCAGGATGACTAGCGGGGGGGCCGATACGCAGTATTTT. Translated: CAIRMTSGGADTQYF. The chain employs TRBV10-3 and TRBJ2-3, with 14 bases matching TRBD2. The V gene end was trimmed by 6 bases and the J gene end by 6 bases; junction bases not matched to a gene: 5. The length of the CDR3 is 15 residues. Germline values: CDR1 ENHRY, CDR2 SYGVKD.

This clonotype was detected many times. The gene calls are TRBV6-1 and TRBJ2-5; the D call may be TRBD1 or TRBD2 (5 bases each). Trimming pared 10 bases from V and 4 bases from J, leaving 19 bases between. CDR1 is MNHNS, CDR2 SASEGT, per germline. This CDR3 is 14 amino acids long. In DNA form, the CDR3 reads TGTGCCACCCGGGACCCCGGCTTGCGAGAGACCCAGTACTTC. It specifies CATRDPGLRETQYF.

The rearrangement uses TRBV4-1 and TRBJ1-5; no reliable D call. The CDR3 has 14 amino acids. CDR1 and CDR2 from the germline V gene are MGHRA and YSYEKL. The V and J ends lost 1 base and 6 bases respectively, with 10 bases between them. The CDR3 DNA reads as TGCGCCAGCAGCCAAGTGGGCTCCACTCAGCCCCAGCATTTT. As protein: CASSQVGSTQPQHF.

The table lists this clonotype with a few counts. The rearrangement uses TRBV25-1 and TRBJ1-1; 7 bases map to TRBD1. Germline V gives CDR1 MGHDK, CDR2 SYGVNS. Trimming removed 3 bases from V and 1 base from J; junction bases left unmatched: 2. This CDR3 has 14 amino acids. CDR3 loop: CASSDHRGNTEAFF. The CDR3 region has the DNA TGTGCCAGCAGTGACCACAGGGGGAACACTGAAGCTTTCTTT.

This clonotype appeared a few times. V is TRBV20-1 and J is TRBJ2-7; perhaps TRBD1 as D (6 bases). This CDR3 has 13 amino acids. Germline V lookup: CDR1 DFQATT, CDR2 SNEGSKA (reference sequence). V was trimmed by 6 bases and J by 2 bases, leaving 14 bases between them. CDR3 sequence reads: CSARSGVTYEQYF. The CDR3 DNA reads TGCAGTGCAAGGTCAGGGGTAACCTACGAGCAGTACTTC.

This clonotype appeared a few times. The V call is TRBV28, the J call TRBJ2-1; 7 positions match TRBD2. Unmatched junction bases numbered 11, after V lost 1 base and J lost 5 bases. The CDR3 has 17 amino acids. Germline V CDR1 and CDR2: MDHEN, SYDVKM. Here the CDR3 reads CASSLSNRDYLNNEQFF. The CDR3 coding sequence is TGTGCCAGCAGTTTATCGAATCGGGACTACCTAAACAATGAGCAGTTCTTC.

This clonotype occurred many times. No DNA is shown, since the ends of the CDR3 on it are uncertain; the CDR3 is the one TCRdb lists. Here the CDR3 reads CSVWGGGNYF. The rearrangement uses TRBV29-1 and TRBJ2-3; the tabulated D call, TRBD2, remains unverified against the DNA. In germline, CDR1 is SQVTM, CDR2 ANQGSEA. The CDR3 is 10 residues long, ends included.

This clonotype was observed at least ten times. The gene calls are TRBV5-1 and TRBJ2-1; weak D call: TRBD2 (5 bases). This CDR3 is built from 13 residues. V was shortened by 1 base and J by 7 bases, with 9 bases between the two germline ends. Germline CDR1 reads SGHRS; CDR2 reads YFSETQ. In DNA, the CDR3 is TGCGCCAGCAGCTTGAAAACGGGAAATGAGCAGTTCTTC. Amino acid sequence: CASSLKTGNEQFF.

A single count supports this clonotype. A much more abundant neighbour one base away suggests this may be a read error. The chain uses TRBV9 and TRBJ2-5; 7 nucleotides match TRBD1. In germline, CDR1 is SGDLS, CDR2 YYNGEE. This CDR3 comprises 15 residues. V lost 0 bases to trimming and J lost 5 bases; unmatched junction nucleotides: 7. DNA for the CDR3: TGTGCCAGCAGCGTAGGAACAGGGGAGCATGAGACCCAGTACTTC. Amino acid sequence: CASSVGTGEHETQYF.

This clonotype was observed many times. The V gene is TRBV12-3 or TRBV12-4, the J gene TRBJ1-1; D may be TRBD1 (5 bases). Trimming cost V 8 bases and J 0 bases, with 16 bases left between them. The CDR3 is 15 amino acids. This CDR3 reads CASSLRAGMNTEAFF. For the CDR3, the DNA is TGTGCCAGCTCTCTGAGAGCAGGGATGAACACTGAAGCTTTCTTT.

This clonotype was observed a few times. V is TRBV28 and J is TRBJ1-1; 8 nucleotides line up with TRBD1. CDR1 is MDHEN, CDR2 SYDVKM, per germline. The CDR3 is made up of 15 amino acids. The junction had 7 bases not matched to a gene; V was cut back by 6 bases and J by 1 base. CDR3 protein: CASRIQGQANTEAFF. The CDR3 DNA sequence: TGTGCCAGCAGAATACAGGGACAGGCGAACACTGAAGCTTTCTTT.

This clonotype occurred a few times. CDR3 protein: CASSGRYRDSSQETQYF. DNA for the CDR3: TGTGCCAGCAGCGGACGATACCGGGACAGCTCTCAAGAGACCCAGTACTTC. This chain connects TRBV7-8 to TRBJ2-5; TRBD1 agrees at 7 bases. This CDR3 region has 17 residues. The V gene end was trimmed by 5 bases and the J gene end by 2 bases; junction bases not matched to a gene: 14. From germline, CDR1 is SGHVS and CDR2 FQNEAQ.